This T cell receptor (beta chain) was sequenced for a study of PD-1 blockade in classical Hodgkin lymphoma. Looking at the study overall: Nivolumab 3 mg/kg was given intravenously every 2 weeks.

The V gene end was trimmed by 1 base and the J gene end by 5 bases; junction bases not matched to a gene: 2. Per germline, CDR1 KGHSH and CDR2 LQKENI. CDR3 length equals 15 residues. Sequenced by immunoSEQ multiplex PCR; TCRdb stores in-frame clones only, minus some. In the table there are about 50,000 clones, about 80% of which are singletons. Indicated time point: cycle 4 day 1 (C4D1), after less than 7 weeks of nivolumab. Brentuximab vedotin exposure varied, and every patient relapsed after autologous stem cell transplantation. Concerning this clone: Its target is not known.

Study-level results: The study reported lower baseline TCR diversity in newly diagnosed patients than in healthy donors. Baseline diversity was lower in partial responders and progressors than complete responders.

This chain joins TRBV18 and TRBJ2-1; 10 positions agree with TRBD2. Source: peripheral blood mononuclear cells (PBMCs), taken before the fourth cycle of nivolumab. This TCR came from a human donor with classical Hodgkin lymphoma. This CDR3 reads CASSPRTSGDNEQFF. CDR3 DNA sequence: TGTGCCAGCTCACCACGGACTAGCGGCGACAATGAGCAGTTCTTC.